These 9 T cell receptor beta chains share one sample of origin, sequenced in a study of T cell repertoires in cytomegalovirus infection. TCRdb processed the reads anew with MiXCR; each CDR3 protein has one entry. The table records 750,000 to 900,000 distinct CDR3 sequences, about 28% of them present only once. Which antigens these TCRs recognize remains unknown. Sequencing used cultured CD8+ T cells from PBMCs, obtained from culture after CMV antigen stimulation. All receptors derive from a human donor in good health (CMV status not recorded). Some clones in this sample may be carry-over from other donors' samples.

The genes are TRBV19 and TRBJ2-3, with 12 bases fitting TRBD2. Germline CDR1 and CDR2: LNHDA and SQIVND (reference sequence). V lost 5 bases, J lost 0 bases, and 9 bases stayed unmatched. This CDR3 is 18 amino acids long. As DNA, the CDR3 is TGTGCCAGTAGTGAACTAGCGGGGGGTTACAACAGCACAGATACGCAGTATTTT. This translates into CASSELAGGYNSTDTQYF.

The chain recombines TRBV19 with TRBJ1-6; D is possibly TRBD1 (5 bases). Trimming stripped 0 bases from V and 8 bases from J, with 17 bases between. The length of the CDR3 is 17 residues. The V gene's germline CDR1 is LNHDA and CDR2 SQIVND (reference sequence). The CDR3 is CASSIEALAQGDSPLHF. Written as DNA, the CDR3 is TGTGCCAGTAGTATAGAAGCCCTCGCTCAAGGGGATTCACCCCTCCACTTT.

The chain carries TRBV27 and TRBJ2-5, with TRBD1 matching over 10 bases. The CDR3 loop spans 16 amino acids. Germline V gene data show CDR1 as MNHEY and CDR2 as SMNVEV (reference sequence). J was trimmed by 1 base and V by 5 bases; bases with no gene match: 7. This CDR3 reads CASSLGTGEVQETQYF. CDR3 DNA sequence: TGTGCCAGCAGTCTCGGGACAGGGGAAGTCCAAGAGACCCAGTACTTC.

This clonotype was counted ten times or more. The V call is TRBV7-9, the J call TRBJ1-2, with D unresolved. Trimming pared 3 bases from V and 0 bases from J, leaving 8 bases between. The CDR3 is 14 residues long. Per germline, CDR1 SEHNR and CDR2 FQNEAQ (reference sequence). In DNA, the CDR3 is TGTGCCAGCAGCTTTGGACCTTCTAACTATGGCTACACCTTC. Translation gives CASSFGPSNYGYTF.

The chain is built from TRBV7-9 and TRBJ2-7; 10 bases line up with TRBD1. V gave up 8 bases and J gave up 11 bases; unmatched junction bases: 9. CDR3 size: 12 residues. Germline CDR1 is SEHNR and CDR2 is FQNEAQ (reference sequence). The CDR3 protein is CASFLGQGEKYF. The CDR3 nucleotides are TGTGCCAGCTTCCTCGGACAGGGGGAAAAGTACTTC.

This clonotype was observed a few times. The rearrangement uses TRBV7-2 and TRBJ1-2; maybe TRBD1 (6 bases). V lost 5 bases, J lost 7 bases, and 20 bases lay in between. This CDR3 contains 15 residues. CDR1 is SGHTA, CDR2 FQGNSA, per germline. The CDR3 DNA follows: TGTGCCAGCAGCCCGGTGGAGGGGGTGTGGGGTGGCTACACCTTC. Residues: CASSPVEGVWGGYTF.

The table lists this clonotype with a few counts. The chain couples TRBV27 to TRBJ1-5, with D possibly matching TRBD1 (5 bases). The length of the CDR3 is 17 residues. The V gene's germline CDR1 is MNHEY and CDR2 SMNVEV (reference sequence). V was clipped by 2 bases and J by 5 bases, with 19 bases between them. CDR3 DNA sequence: TGTGCCAGCAGTTTAGCCGGGCCATTGGGGCGCGATCAGCCCCAGCATTTT. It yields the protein CASSLAGPLGRDQPQHF.

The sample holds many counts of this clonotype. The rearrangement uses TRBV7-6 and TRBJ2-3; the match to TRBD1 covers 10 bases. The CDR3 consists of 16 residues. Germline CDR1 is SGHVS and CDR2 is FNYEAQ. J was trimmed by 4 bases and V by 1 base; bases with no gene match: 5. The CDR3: CASSLDGDRGPDTQYF. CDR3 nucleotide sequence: TGTGCCAGCAGCTTAGACGGGGACAGGGGTCCAGATACGCAGTATTTT.

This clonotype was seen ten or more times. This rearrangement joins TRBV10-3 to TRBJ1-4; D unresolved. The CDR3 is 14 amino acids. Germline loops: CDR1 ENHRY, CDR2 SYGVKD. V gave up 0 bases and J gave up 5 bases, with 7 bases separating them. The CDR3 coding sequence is TGTGCCATCAGTGAGTCCGACTCGAATGAAAAACTGTTTTTT. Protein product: CAISESDSNEKLFF.